Detailed here is one T cell receptor (beta chain). A much larger clone sits a single nucleotide away, making a read error possible. Given the absence of the conserved phenylalanine or tryptophan at the CDR3 end, a read error is likely. Deletions cut 0 bases from V and 6 bases from J, with 8 bases between. This CDR3 is 13 amino acids long. Germline CDR1 is SGHVT and CDR2 is SQSDAQ. The sample originates from a study of Graves' ophthalmopathy and Graves' hyperthyroidism. As the template, RNA transcripts were used to amplify TCR beta CDR3 regions. First-round RT-PCR with HTBI primers preceded a second-round multiplex PCR. TCRdb re-called the multiplex PCR reads with MiXCR, one entry per CDR3 protein. The sample yields over 650,000 distinct CDR3 sequences, more than 40% seen once.

V gene TRBV7-4 combines with J gene TRBJ1-2; the D is unclear. The sequence was obtained from an adult man with Graves' ophthalmopathy. The sequencing sample was made of peripheral blood. The CDR3 DNA sequence: TGTGCCAGCAGCTTAGCGTTCCGAGATGGCTACACCCTC. Its protein is CASSLAFRDGYTL.